A single sample is the source of the 27 T cell receptor beta chains below, sequenced in a study of blood T cell repertoires in COVID-19. TCRdb's copy holds only in-frame clones and misses some; the assay was immunoSEQ multiplex PCR. The data show 55,000 to 85,000 clones, approximately 84% seen once. Sequencing was performed on peripheral blood. The receptors come from a human donor in a cohort sampled during active COVID-19.

This clone was seen once. V and J are TRBV6-2 or TRBV6-3 and TRBJ2-5; TRBD2 matches 10 bases. The CDR3 consists of 18 residues. The germline CDR1 and CDR2 sequences are MNHEY and SVGEGT. V trimming: 2 bases; J trimming: 1 base; junction bases outside the gene matches: 10. CDR3 in DNA: TGTGCCAGCAGTTACGGGACTTCTAGCGGGAGCTCCCAAGAGACCCAGTACTTC. This encodes CASSYGTSSGSSQETQYF.

V is TRBV5-4 and J is TRBJ2-5, with 8 nucleotides matching TRBD1. CDR3 length equals 13 residues. The V gene's germline CDR1 is SGHNT and CDR2 YYREEE (reference sequence). V lost 5 bases to trimming and J lost 4 bases; unmatched junction nucleotides: 4. CDR3 coding DNA: TGTGCCAGCAGACAACAGGGGGGAGAGACCCAGTACTTC. Its translation: CASRQQGGETQYF.

The CDR3 region is CASSQGLAGRSYEQYF. The CDR3 DNA follows: TGTGCCAGCAGCCAAGGCCTAGCGGGCCGTTCCTACGAGCAGTACTTC. V gene TRBV3-1 (or the pseudogene TRBV3-2) combines with J gene TRBJ2-7; 8 positions match TRBD2. The germline V gene has CDR1 LGHDT and CDR2 YNNKEL (reference sequence). V lost 1 base and J lost 1; bases outside the gene matches: 6. CDR3 size: 16 residues.

The chain uses TRBV5-1 and TRBJ1-3, with D perhaps TRBD1 (6 bases). Trimming left V 2 bases short and J 0 bases short, with 12 bases between. Germline V gene sequence: CDR1 SGHRS, CDR2 YFSETQ. The CDR3 covers 16 residues. The CDR3, as DNA: TGCGCCAGCAGCTTACAGGGATTAGGCTCTGGAAACACCATATATTTT. It specifies CASSLQGLGSGNTIYF.

The chain combines TRBV28 with TRBJ2-7; 10 bases line up with TRBD1. Germline values: CDR1 MDHEN, CDR2 SYDVKM. The CDR3 is made up of 17 amino acids. J gave up 1 base and V 6 bases, and 12 bases lay outside the gene matches. CDR3 nucleotide sequence: TGTGCCAGCAGCCTACCGGGACAGGGGTACTTTTCCTACGAGCAGTACTTC. It translates to CASSLPGQGYFSYEQYF.

This chain links TRBV7-9 with TRBJ1-5, with TRBD1 matching 9 bases. This CDR3 has 16 amino acids. The germline gives CDR1 SEHNR, CDR2 FQNEAQ (reference sequence). The junction had 10 bases not matched to a gene; V was cut back by 4 bases and J by 6 bases. CDR3 nucleotides: TGTGCCAGCAGCTCGAGGGGGACAGGGCGTACTCAGCCCCAGCATTTT. Translated, it gives CASSSRGTGRTQPQHF.

The chain is built from TRBV2 and TRBJ2-6, with 7 bases that match TRBD1. CDR1 is SNHLY and CDR2 is FYNNEI in the germline V gene. The J segment lost 2 bases and the V segment lost 2 bases, leaving 3 bases of the junction unmatched. This CDR3 contains 16 residues. CDR3 protein: CASSESRGPGANVLTF. The CDR3 DNA reads TGTGCCAGCAGTGAAAGTAGGGGGCCTGGGGCCAACGTCCTGACTTTC.

The V call is TRBV19, the J call TRBJ1-2, with D possibly being TRBD1 (6 bases). The CDR3 runs 17 residues. Looked up from germline, CDR1 is LNHDA and CDR2 is SQIVND (reference sequence). Trimming took 5 bases from V and 2 from J, leaving 21 bases between them. CDR3 amino acids: CASSPQGGGPKNYGYTF. The DNA for the CDR3 is TGTGCCAGTAGTCCCCAGGGCGGGGGCCCCAAGAACTATGGCTACACCTTC.

The CDR3 DNA is TGTGCCAGCAGCTCCCCCGGGACTAGCGGGGGCAACGAGCAGTACTTC. Translated, it gives CASSSPGTSGGNEQYF. The V call is TRBV28, the J call TRBJ2-7; 14 nucleotides line up with TRBD2. The CDR3 runs to 16 residues. Looked up from germline, CDR1 is MDHEN and CDR2 is SYDVKM. Trimming cost V 6 bases and J 5 bases; bases outside gene matches: 9.

This clone was seen only once. This chain links TRBV13 with TRBJ1-2; D gene ambiguous. The CDR3 covers 16 residues. V was cut by 5 bases and J by 3 bases, with 19 bases left in between. Germline V gene sequence: CDR1 PRHDT, CDR2 FYEKMQ (reference sequence). CDR3 DNA: TGTGCCAGCAGCCCGGAATCGACGGGGTGGGACTATGGCTACACCTTC. This codes for CASSPESTGWDYGYTF.

The chain couples TRBV5-1 to TRBJ1-2; D gene unclear. The germline V and J ends were trimmed by 5 bases and 4 bases, with 15 bases remaining between them. CDR1 SGHRS and CDR2 YFSETQ come from the germline V gene. The CDR3 is made up of 14 amino acids. The CDR3 nucleotides are TGCGCCAGCAGGTCGGGGATCCCCCCCTATGGCTACACCTTC. Encoded protein: CASRSGIPPYGYTF.

CDR3 DNA: TGTGCCAGCAGCCCTGGGACAGACTATGGCTACACCTTC. Protein: CASSPGTDYGYTF. V and J are TRBV2 and TRBJ1-2; TRBD1 matches at 7 bases. Germline V gene sequence: CDR1 SNHLY, CDR2 FYNNEI. The V segment lost 6 bases and the J segment 3 bases; nucleotides outside the gene matches: 4. The CDR3 spans 13 residues.

V gene TRBV30 combines with J gene TRBJ2-7, with D perhaps matching TRBD2 (5 bases). Germline V gene sequence: CDR1 GTSNPN, CDR2 SVGIG (reference sequence). Between the trimmed V and J ends, which lost 0 bases and 3 bases, there was a span of 9 bases. The CDR3 is made up of 13 amino acids. Here the CDR3 DNA reads TGTGCCTGGAGTGTGTCTGAGGGCTACGAGCAGTACTTC. Translated: CAWSVSEGYEQYF.

The V gene is TRBV5-1, the J gene TRBJ1-1; D unclear. This CDR3 contains 11 residues. CDR1 SGHRS and CDR2 YFSETQ come from the germline V gene. The germline V and J ends were trimmed by 4 bases and 7 bases, with 8 bases remaining between them. CDR3 DNA sequence: TGCGCCAGCAGCAGCTCGGGTGAAGCTTTCTTT. It yields the protein CASSSSGEAFF.

The rearrangement uses TRBV7-9 and TRBJ1-6; unclear D gene. The CDR3 extends over 15 amino acids. From germline, CDR1 is SEHNR and CDR2 FQNEAQ (reference sequence). The V and J ends lost 0 bases and 10 bases respectively, with 13 bases between them. CDR3: CASSLATGLESPLHF. CDR3 coding DNA: TGTGCCAGCAGCTTAGCGACGGGTCTGGAATCACCCCTCCACTTT.

The V gene is TRBV5-1, the J gene TRBJ2-5; 8 positions agree with TRBD1. The ends lost 5 bases at V and 5 bases at J; junction bases unmatched: 11. CDR1 is SGHRS, CDR2 YFSETQ, per germline. CDR3 size: 15 residues. The DNA of the CDR3 is TGCGCCAGCAGGACAACTGGACAGGGAGGCGAGACCCAGTACTTC. It translates to CASRTTGQGGETQYF.

This sequence joins TRBV10-3 and TRBJ1-1, with TRBD1 identical over 8 bases. V lost 8 bases and J lost 3; bases outside the gene matches: 8. Germline lookup yields CDR1 ENHRY and CDR2 SYGVKD. CDR3 size: 14 residues. CDR3 protein: CAIRGQGADTEAFF. CDR3 DNA: TGTGCCATCCGGGGTCAGGGGGCGGACACTGAAGCTTTCTTT.

The chain links TRBV10-3 to TRBJ1-2; D might be TRBD1 (6 bases). The CDR3 length is 13 residues. Per germline, CDR1 ENHRY and CDR2 SYGVKD. V was trimmed by 2 bases and J by 7 bases, leaving 11 bases between them. The DNA for the CDR3 is TGTGCCATCAGTGAGGGTGGGGGCCGTGGCTACACCTTC. Protein: CAISEGGGRGYTF.

The J gene is TRBJ2-7, the V gene TRBV5-1; possibly TRBD2 for D (5 bases). V gave up 0 bases and J gave up 2 bases, with 15 bases separating them. CDR3 size: 16 residues. Per germline, CDR1 SGHRS and CDR2 YFSETQ. The CDR3 DNA reads TGCGCCAGCAGCTTGGCTCCGGAGGTGACCGCCTACGAGCAGTACTTC. Encoded protein: CASSLAPEVTAYEQYF.

This clone turned up a few times. The J gene is TRBJ2-7, the V gene TRBV7-8; 14 nucleotides match TRBD2. There are 17 residues in the CDR3. V gave up 1 base and J gave up 8 bases; unmatched junction bases: 10. CDR1 SGHVS and CDR2 FQNEAQ come from the germline V gene. This CDR3 is CASSLDRGTSGSPKQYF. In nucleotides, the CDR3 is TGTGCCAGCAGCTTAGACCGCGGGACTAGCGGGAGCCCCAAGCAGTACTTC.

The chain links TRBV5-1 to TRBJ2-5; 8 bases are shared with TRBD1. Germline lookup yields CDR1 SGHRS and CDR2 YFSETQ. This CDR3 spans 15 amino acids. V lost 3 bases and J lost 1; bases outside the gene matches: 5. CDR3 amino acids: CASSSQGQVQETQYF. The CDR3 DNA reads as TGCGCCAGCAGCTCCCAGGGACAGGTCCAAGAGACCCAGTACTTC.

The chain employs TRBV6-1 and TRBJ2-3; no definite D call. Per germline, CDR1 MNHNS and CDR2 SASEGT. Between the trimmed V and J ends, which lost 2 bases and 9 bases, there was a span of 15 bases. CDR3 length equals 14 residues. The CDR3 is CASSESRPAGTQYF. CDR3 in DNA: TGTGCCAGCAGTGAAAGTCGCCCAGCCGGGACGCAGTATTTT.

The V gene is TRBV15, the J gene TRBJ2-3, with a weak D call TRBD2 (6 bases). This CDR3 spans 19 amino acids. In germline, CDR1 is LNHNV, CDR2 YYDKDF (reference sequence). V lost 0 bases and J lost 4, with 23 bases in between. The CDR3 loop is CATSREGGAHSPAADTQYF. The CDR3 nucleotides read TGTGCCACCAGCAGAGAAGGAGGGGCTCACTCCCCCGCAGCAGATACGCAGTATTTT.

The V and J genes are TRBV5-4 and TRBJ1-3; 7 bases are shared with TRBD1. J was trimmed by 3 bases and V by 3 bases; bases with no gene match: 3. This CDR3 region has 14 residues. From germline, CDR1 is SGHNT and CDR2 YYREEE (reference sequence). CDR3 coding DNA: TGTGCCAGCAGCTCGGGACAGAATGGAAACACCATATATTTT. Protein product: CASSSGQNGNTIYF.

The chain is built from TRBV4-1 and TRBJ2-5, with 7 nucleotides matching TRBD1. Germline CDR1 reads MGHRA; CDR2 reads YSYEKL. The V and J ends lost 4 bases and 3 bases, in that order; junction bases with no gene match: 8. This CDR3 is 15 amino acids long. The CDR3 coding sequence is TGCGCCAGCAGCCGAAACCGGGACAGCAAAGAGACCCAGTACTTC. Its translation is CASSRNRDSKETQYF.

The CDR3 spells CASSHHAGGPYEQYF. The CDR3 DNA reads TGCGCCAGCAGTCACCACGCGGGCGGGCCCTACGAGCAGTACTTC. The chain employs TRBV23-1 and TRBJ2-7; perhaps TRBD2 as D (5 bases). TRBV23-1 is classed as an ORF, of uncertain function. This CDR3 is built from 15 residues. Trimming stripped 3 bases from V and 2 bases from J, with 14 bases between.

V and J are TRBV24-1 and TRBJ2-3; TRBD1 agrees at 7 bases. The V segment lost 6 bases and the J segment 1 base; nucleotides outside the gene matches: 3. The CDR3 is 14 amino acids. Looked up from germline, CDR1 is KGHDR and CDR2 is SFDVKD. CDR3 region: CATSKGQGTDTQYF. The CDR3 DNA sequence: TGTGCCACCAGTAAAGGACAGGGCACAGATACGCAGTATTTT.